The entry below describes one T cell receptor beta chain. It was during active infection that Seattle patients were enrolled and then longitudinally followed. Profiling relied on immunoSEQ multiplex PCR, and the TCRdb table lists in-frame clones only, not all of them. The sample records fewer than 350,000 clones, about 86% being singletons. The sample is drawn from a study of blood T cell repertoires in COVID-19. Study background: Nucleic acid was either cDNA or gDNA, and it came from T cells, B-cell-depleted T cells, or PBMCs.

The CDR3 spans 12 residues. Germline-derived CDR1 and CDR2 are SQVTM and ANQGSEA. The junction had 8 bases not matched to a gene; V was cut back by 7 bases and J by 8 bases. This receptor was obtained from a woman in her 70s with COVID-19, enrolled during active disease. The specimen was peripheral blood. The rearrangement links TRBV29-1 to TRBJ1-2; 9 bases match TRBD1. As DNA, the CDR3 is TGCAGCGGGGGGACAGGGTTGAAAGGCTACACCTTC. Encoded protein: CSGGTGLKGYTF.